The source of this T cell receptor beta chain is a study of blood T cells in healthy people across ages. J lost 4 bases, V lost 7 bases, and 13 bases had no gene match. The CDR3 length is 16 residues. Germline CDR1 MDHEN, CDR2 SYDVKM. Remarks on this clonotype: The antigen is undetermined.

Overall study findings and caveats: Aged donors had fewer naive CD4+ cells and lower diversity than long-lived donors.

Using a J-beta primer mix together with a sample-barcoded 5' primer, a second PCR was run for roughly 6 to 12 cycles. TCRdb ran MiXCR on the 5' RACE reads and lists one entry per CDR3 protein. The data hold roughly 1,100,000 distinct CDR3 sequences, with about 23% observed a single time. These records were also assigned to another study, of T cells of mothers and their children.

The sequence derives from a girl aged 2-10 years in good health. The sequencing input was blood. The chain uses TRBV28 and TRBJ2-7, with 10 bases fitting TRBD2. The CDR3: CASTMGSGRQRYEQYF. Written as DNA, the CDR3 is TGTGCCAGCACGATGGGTAGCGGGAGGCAACGATACGAGCAGTACTTC.